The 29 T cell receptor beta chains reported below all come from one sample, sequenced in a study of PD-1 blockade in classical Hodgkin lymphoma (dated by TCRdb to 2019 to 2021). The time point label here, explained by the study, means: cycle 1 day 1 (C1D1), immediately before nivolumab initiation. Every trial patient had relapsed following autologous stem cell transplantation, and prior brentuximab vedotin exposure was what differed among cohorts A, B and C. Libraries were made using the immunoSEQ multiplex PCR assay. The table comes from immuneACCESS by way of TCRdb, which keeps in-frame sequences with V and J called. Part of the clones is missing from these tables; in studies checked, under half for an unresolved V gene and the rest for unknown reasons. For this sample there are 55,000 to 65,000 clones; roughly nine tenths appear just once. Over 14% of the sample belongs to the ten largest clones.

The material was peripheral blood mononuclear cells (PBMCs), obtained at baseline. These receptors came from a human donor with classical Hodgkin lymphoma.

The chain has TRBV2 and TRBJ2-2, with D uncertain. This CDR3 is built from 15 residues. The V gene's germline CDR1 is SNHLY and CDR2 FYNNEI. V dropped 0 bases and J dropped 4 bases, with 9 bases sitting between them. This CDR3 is CASSEARSSTGELFF. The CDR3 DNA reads TGTGCCAGCAGTGAAGCCCGTAGCTCCACCGGGGAGCTGTTTTTT.

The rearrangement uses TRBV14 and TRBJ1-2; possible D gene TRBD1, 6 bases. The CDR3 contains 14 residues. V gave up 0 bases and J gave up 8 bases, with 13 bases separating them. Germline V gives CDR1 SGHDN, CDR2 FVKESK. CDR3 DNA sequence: TGTGCCAGCAGCCAAGATCCCAGGGGTGTGGGCTACACCTTC. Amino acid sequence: CASSQDPRGVGYTF.

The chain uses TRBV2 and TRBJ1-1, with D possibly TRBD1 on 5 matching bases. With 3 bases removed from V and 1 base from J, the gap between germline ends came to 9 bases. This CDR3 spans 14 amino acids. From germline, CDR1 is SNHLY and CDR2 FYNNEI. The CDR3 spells CASSDPGENTEAFF. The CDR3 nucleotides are TGTGCCAGCAGTGACCCGGGGGAGAACACTGAAGCTTTCTTT.

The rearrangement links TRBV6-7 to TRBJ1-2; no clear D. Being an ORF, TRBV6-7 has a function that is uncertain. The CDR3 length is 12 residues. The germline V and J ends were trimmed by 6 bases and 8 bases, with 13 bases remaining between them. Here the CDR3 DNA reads TGTGCCAGCAGCCTCATTGGAGACGGCTACACCTTC. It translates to CASSLIGDGYTF.

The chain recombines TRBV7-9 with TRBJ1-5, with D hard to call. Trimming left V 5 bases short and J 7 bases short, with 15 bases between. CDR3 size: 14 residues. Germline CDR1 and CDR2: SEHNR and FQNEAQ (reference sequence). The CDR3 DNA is TGTGCCAGCAGCATCGGTCGGATGGGACAGCCCCAGCATTTT. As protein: CASSIGRMGQPQHF.

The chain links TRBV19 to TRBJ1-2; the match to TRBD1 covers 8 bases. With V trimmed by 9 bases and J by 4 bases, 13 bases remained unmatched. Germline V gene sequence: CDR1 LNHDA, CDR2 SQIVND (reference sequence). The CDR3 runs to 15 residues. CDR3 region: CASLSGTGQIYGYTF. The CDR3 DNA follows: TGTGCCAGCTTGTCCGGGACAGGTCAGATCTATGGCTACACCTTC.

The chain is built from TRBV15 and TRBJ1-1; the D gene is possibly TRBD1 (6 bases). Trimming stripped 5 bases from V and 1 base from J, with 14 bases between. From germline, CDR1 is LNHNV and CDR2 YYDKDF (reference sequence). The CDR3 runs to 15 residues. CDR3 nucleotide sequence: TGTGCCACCAGCCGCTACAGGGAGGGGAACACTGAAGCTTTCTTT. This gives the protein CATSRYREGNTEAFF.

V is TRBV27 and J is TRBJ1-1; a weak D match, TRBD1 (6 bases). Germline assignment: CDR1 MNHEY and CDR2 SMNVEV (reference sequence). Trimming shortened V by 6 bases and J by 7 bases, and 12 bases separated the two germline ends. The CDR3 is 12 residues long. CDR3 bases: TGTGCCAGCAGATACCAGGGGAATGAAGCTTTCTTT. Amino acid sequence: CASRYQGNEAFF.

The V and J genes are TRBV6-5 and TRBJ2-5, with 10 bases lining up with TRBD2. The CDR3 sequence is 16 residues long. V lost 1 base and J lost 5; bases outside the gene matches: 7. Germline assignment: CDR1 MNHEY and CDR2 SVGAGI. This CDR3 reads CASSYFGTSVGETQYF. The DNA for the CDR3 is TGTGCCAGCAGTTACTTCGGGACTAGCGTCGGGGAGACCCAGTACTTC.

The CDR3 DNA reads as TGCGCCAGCAGCCAGTTGTCAGGGGGCTACACCTTC. Translated: CASSQLSGGYTF. The chain couples TRBV4-1 to TRBJ1-2; D might be TRBD1 (5 bases). The V end lost 3 bases, the J end lost 8 bases, and 10 bases lay between the germline ends. Per the germline V gene, CDR1 is MGHRA and CDR2 is YSYEKL. The CDR3 sequence is 12 residues long.

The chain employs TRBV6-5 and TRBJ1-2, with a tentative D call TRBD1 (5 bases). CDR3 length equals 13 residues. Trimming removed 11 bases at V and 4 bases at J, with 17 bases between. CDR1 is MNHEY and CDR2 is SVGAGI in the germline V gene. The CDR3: CAVKPGRRYGYTF. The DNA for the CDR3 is TGTGCCGTCAAACCGGGGCGGCGCTATGGCTACACCTTC.

CDR3 sequence reads: CASSYNSYNEQFF. As DNA, the CDR3 is TGTGCCAGCAGTTACAACAGCTACAATGAGCAGTTCTTC. The V and J genes are TRBV6-5 and TRBJ2-1; D remains ambiguous. Germline-derived CDR1 and CDR2 are MNHEY and SVGAGI. V lost 2 bases to trimming and J lost 3 bases, with 5 bases between them. This CDR3 spans 13 amino acids.

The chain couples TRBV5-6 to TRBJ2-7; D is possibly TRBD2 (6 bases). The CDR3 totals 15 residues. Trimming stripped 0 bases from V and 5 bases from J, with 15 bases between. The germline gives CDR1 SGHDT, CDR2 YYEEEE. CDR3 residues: CASSLGHWGDDEQYF. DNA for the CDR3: TGTGCCAGCAGCTTGGGGCATTGGGGGGATGACGAGCAGTACTTC.

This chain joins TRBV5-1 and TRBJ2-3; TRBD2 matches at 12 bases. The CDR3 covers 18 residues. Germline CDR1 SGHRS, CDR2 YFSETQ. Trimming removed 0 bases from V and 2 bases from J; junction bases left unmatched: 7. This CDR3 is CASSLGLAGGPFTDTQYF. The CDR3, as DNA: TGCGCCAGCAGCTTGGGGCTAGCGGGGGGGCCTTTCACAGATACGCAGTATTTT.

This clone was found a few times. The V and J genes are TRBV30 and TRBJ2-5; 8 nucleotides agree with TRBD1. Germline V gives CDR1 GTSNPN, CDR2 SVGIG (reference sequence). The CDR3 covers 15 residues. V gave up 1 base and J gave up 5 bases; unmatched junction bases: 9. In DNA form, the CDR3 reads TGTGCCTGGAGTGCCGGACAGGGTGGTTGGGAGACCCAGTACTTC. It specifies CAWSAGQGGWETQYF.

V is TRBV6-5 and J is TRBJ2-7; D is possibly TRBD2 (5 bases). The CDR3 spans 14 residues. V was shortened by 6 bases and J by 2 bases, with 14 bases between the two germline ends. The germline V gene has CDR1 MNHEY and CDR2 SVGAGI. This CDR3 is CASSSTGSTYEQYF. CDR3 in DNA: TGTGCCAGCAGCTCTACGGGATCTACCTACGAGCAGTACTTC.

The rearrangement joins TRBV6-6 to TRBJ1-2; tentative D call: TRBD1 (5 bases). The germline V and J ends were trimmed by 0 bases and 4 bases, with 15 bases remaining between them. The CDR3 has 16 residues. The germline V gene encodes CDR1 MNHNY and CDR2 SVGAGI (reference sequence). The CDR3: CASSYSPLIDSYGYTF. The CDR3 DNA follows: TGTGCCAGCAGTTACTCCCCCTTAATAGACAGCTATGGCTACACCTTC.

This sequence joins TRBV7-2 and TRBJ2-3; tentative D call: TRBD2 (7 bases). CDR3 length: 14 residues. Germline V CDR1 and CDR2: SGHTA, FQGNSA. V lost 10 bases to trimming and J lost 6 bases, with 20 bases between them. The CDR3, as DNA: TGTGCCACTAACGGCGGGGGCGGAGGGGATACGCAGTATTTT. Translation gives CATNGGGGGDTQYF.

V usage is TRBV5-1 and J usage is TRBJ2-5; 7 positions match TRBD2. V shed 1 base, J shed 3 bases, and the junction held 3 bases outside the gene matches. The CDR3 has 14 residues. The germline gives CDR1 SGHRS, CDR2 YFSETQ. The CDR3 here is CASSLNAGEETQYF. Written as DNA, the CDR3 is TGCGCCAGCAGCTTGAACGCGGGAGAAGAGACCCAGTACTTC.

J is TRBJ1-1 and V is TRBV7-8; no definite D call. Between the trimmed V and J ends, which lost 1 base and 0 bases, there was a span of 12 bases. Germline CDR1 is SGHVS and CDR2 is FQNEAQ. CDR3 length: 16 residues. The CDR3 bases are TGTGCCAGCAGCTTAGGCGGTAGGCAAGTGAACACTGAAGCTTTCTTT. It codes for CASSLGGRQVNTEAFF. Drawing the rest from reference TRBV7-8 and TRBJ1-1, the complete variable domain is GAGVSQSPRYKVAKRGQDVALRCDPISGHVSLFWYQQALGQGPEFLTYFQNEAQLDKSGLPSDRFFAERPEGSVSTLKIQRTQQEDSAVYLCASSLGGRQVNTEAFFGQGTRLTVV.

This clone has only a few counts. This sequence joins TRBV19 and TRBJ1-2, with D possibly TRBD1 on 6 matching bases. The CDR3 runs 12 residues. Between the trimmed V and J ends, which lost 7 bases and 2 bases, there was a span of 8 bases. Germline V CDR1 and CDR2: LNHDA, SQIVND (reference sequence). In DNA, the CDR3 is TGTGCCAGTATTGGACAGAACTATGGCTACACCTTC. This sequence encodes CASIGQNYGYTF.

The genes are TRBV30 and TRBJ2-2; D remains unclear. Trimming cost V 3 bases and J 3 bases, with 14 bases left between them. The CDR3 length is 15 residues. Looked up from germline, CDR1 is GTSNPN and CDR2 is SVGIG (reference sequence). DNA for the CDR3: TGTGCCTGGAGGGCAGGTAGGATCGACACCGGGGAGCTGTTTTTT. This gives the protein CAWRAGRIDTGELFF.

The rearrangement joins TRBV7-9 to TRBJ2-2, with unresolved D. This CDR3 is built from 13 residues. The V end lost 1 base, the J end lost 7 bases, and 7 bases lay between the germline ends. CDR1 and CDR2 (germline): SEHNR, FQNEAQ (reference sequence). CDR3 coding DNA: TGTGCCAGCAGCTTAGAGTCTGGCGGGGAGCTGTTTTTT. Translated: CASSLESGGELFF.

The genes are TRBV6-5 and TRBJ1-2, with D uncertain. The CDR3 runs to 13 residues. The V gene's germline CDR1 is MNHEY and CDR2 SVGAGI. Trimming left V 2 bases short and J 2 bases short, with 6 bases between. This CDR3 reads CASSYEINYGYTF. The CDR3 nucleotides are TGTGCCAGCAGTTACGAGATAAACTATGGCTACACCTTC.

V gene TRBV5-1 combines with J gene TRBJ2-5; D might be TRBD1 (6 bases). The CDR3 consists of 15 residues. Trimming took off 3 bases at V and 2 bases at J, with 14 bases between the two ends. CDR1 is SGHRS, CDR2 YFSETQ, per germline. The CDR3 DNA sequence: TGCGCCAGCAGCTGGGGGTCCGGACAGCAAGAGACCCAGTACTTC. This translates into CASSWGSGQQETQYF.

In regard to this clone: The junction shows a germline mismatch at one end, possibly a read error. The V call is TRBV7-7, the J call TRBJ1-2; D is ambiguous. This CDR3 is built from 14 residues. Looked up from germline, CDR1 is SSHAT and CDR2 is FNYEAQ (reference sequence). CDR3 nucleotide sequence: TGTGCTAGCAGCTTTGCGCGTCCCCTCTATGGCTACACCTTC. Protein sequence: CASSFARPLYGYTF.

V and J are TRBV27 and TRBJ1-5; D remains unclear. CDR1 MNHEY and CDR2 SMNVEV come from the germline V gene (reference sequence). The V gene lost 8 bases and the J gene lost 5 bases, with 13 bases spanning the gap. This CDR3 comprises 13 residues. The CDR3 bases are TGTGCCAGCTCCTCACAGCGCCATCAGCCCCAGCATTTT. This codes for CASSSQRHQPQHF.

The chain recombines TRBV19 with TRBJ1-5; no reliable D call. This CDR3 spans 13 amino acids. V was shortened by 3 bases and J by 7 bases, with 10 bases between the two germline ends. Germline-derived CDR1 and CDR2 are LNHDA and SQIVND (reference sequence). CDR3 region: CASSILARQPQHF. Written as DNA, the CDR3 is TGTGCCAGTAGTATTTTAGCAAGACAGCCCCAGCATTTT.

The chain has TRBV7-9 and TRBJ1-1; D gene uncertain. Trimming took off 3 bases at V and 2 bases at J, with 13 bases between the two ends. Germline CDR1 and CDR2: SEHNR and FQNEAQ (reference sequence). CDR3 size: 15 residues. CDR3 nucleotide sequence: TGTGCCAGCAGCTTGAGCGAGGTGGGCAACACTGAAGCTTTCTTT. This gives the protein CASSLSEVGNTEAFF.